The T cell receptor beta chain under discussion was sequenced for a study of cytomegalovirus exposure and HLA in healthy donors. Study-wide points: On later analysis, the bulk of CMV-associated TCR beta chains appeared to be HLA-restricted. A later analysis reportedly found fewer N-insertions in an Asian-associated ancestry cluster than the approximately 670-donor mean. Follow-up analysis seemed to connect common viral pathogens with several of the most significant clusters identified.

The germline V gene has CDR1 MGHRA and CDR2 YSYEKL. The V end lost 0 bases, the J end lost 6 bases, and 11 bases lay between the germline ends. This CDR3 contains 14 residues. PCR used 60 Vbeta primers and 13 Jbeta primers. Sequencing was performed with immunoSEQ multiplex PCR; in TCRdb, only in-frame clones are kept and a portion is missing. Of some 160,000 clones in the sample, roughly 80% were seen once. Points on this clone: Its antigen is undetermined.

The material sequenced was PBMCs. The chain couples TRBV4-1 to TRBJ1-2, with D unclear. The receptor was isolated from a male donor in good health and CMV-seronegative. The chain's CDR3 is CASSQELGDHGYTF. Written as DNA, the CDR3 is TGCGCCAGCAGCCAAGAATTAGGAGATCATGGCTACACCTTC.